The next 4 T cell receptor beta chains were all read from a single sample in a study of human T cells and chemical hapten exposure. TCRdb re-called the RACE reads with MiXCR, one entry per CDR3 protein. The sample holds 90,000 or so distinct CDR3 sequences, approximately 9% seen once. Specified time point: pre-sensitization, week 0. The treatment denotes: therapeutic diphenylcyclopropenone sensitization with weekly scalp DPC. Sequencing was performed on whole blood, taken in connection with sensitization to the hapten diphenylcyclopropenone (DPC). Source of these receptors: a man aged 35-49 years with alopecia areata. Some clones in this sample may be carry-over from other donors' samples.

The rearrangement links TRBV14 to TRBJ1-2, with a possible D match to TRBD1 (5 bases). Trimming shortened V by 0 bases and J by 6 bases, and 17 bases separated the two germline ends. CDR1 and CDR2 from the germline V gene are SGHDN and FVKESK. CDR3 size: 16 residues. CDR3 in amino acids: CASSQDPGRWNNGYTF. The CDR3, as DNA: TGTGCCAGCAGCCAAGATCCAGGGCGGTGGAATAATGGCTACACCTTC.

Ten or more counts support this clonotype. The rearrangement joins TRBV12-3 or TRBV12-4 to TRBJ1-5; possibly TRBD1 for D (6 bases). V was pared by 5 bases and J by 6 bases, with 14 bases between. This CDR3 spans 14 amino acids. This CDR3 reads CASSAQGFGQPQHF. The CDR3 DNA reads as TGTGCCAGCAGTGCCCAGGGGTTCGGTCAGCCCCAGCATTTT.

At least ten counts were recorded for this clonotype. The chain links TRBV24-1 to TRBJ2-1; no firm D call. V lost 2 bases to trimming and J lost 2 bases, with 12 bases between them. This CDR3 is built from 16 residues. Germline CDR1 and CDR2: KGHDR and SFDVKD. CDR3 in amino acids: CATSDYRRHTYNEQFF. CDR3 sequence (DNA): TGTGCCACCAGTGATTATCGGCGGCACACCTACAATGAGCAGTTCTTC.

This clonotype was found many times. The J gene is TRBJ2-7, the V gene TRBV29-1; 8 bases align to TRBD2. This CDR3 is 13 amino acids long. The trim removed 7 bases at V and 1 base at J, leaving 6 bases unmatched. Germline V CDR1 and CDR2: SQVTM, ANQGSEA. CDR3 coding DNA: TGCAGCGCCTTAAAGCGGGGGTCCTACGAGCAGTACTTC. This gives the protein CSALKRGSYEQYF.